This T cell receptor (beta chain) was recorded in a study of blood T cells in healthy people across ages. Looking at the study overall: Template switching retrieved approximately one barcoded beta molecule for each two T cells.

Sample-barcoded 5' priming and a J-beta primer mix drove a second PCR of roughly 6 to 12 cycles. Each CDR3 protein is one row after TCRdb ran MiXCR on the 5' RACE reads. Among hundreds of thousands of distinct CDR3 sequences listed, approximately 49% were seen once. This TCR was sampled from a young man in good health. Specimen: blood.

This CDR3 reads CAISAGRAGGYEQYF. The CDR3 coding sequence is TGTGCCATCAGTGCCGGACGAGCGGGGGGCTACGAGCAGTACTTC. The chain links TRBV10-3 to TRBJ2-4, with 9 bases lining up with TRBD2. The J call may not be correct, given that the DNA end is closer to TRBJ2-7. The CDR3 loop spans 15 amino acids. CDR1 ENHRY and CDR2 SYGVKD come from the germline V gene.